This T cell receptor beta chain was recorded in a study of identical twins. Study-wide results and limits: Less excess twin sharing appeared in beta out-of-frame sequences. Low generation probability was overrepresented in out-of-frame alpha sequences shared by twins. Out-of-frame TCR alpha sharing observed in monozygotic twins exceeded model estimates.

The CDR3 consists of 13 residues. CDR1 and CDR2 (germline): MNHNS, SASEGT. Trimming stripped 5 bases from V and 8 bases from J, with 15 bases between. All donors were healthy, and all were Caucasian. The sample holds one count of this clonotype. The antigen remains unidentified. TCRdb itself ran the 5' RACE reads through MiXCR, one entry per CDR3 protein. The sample records 510,000 or so distinct CDR3 sequences, roughly 15% being singletons. These sequences were also reported in another study, on yellow fever vaccine responses in identical twins.

This receptor was taken from a woman under 30 in good health. The material sequenced was CD4+ T cells sorted from blood. The chain uses TRBV6-1 and TRBJ1-1, with D possibly matching TRBD1 (6 bases). This CDR3 reads CASSLGQGIEAFF. The CDR3 DNA sequence: TGTGCCAGCAGTCTGGGCCAGGGGATCGAAGCTTTCTTT.